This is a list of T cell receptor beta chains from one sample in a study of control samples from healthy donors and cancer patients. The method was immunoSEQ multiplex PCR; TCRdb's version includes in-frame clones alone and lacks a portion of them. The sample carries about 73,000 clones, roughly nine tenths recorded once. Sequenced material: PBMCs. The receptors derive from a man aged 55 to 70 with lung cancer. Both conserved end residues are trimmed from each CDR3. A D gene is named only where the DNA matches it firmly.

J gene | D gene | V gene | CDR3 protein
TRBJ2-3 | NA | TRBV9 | ASSHSTGHTDTQY
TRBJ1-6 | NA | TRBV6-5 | ASSPEGQLSILLH
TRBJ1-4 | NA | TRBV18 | ASSPGGGEKLF
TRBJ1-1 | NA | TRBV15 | ATSRALGQVNTEAF
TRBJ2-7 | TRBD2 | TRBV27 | ASRLFGGGDSSYEQY
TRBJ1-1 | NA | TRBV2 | ASTAYVMNTEAF
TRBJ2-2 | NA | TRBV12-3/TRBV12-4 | ASPDTYTGELF
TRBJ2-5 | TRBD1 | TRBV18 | ASSPRDRTNRETQY
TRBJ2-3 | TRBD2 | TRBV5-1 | ASSGGLAGSRTDTQY
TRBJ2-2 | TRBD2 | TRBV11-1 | ASSKGLAGGTGELF
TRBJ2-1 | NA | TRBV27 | ATYKRGHEQF
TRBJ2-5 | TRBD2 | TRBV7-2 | ASSLVKMASGQETQY
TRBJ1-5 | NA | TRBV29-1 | SVELAVGQPQH
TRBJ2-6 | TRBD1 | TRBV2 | ATSRDRASGANVLT
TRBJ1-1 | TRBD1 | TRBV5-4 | ASSKGQLNTEAF
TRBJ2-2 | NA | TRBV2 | ASALRGARNTGELF
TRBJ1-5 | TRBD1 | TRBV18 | ASSPRDRKNQPQH
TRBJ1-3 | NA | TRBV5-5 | ASSLDGISGNTIY
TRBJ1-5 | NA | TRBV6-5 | ASSYSANRPQH
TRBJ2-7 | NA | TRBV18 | ASAPSRGIGYEQY
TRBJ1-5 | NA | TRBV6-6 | ASDPGSGPQH
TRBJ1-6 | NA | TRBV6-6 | ASSYSITDNLH
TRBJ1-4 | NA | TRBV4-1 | ASSLGHATNEKLF
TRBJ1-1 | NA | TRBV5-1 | ASSFTGSPMNTEAF
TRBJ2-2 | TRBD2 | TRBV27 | PTSSETRGGRTGELF
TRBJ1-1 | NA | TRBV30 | ACLLRTGGNTEAF
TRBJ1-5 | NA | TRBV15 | AASNGYQPQH
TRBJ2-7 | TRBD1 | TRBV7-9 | ASSLGGDRGDEQY
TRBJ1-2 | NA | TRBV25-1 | ASSELGTGYGYT
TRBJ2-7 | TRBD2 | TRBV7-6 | ASSPSGLGSYEQY
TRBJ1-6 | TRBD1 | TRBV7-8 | ASSLASRTGVSPLH
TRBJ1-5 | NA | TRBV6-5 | ASSFQGRQH